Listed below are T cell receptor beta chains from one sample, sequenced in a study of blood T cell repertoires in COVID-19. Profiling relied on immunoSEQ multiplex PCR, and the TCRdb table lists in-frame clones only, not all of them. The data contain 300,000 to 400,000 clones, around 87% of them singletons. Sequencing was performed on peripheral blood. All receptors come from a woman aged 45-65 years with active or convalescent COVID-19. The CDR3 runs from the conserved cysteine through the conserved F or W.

CDR3 protein: CASSPRGLREQFF
CDR3 length: 13
J gene: TRBJ2-1
V gene: TRBV9

CDR3 protein: CASSVTGSPNTGELFF
CDR3 length: 16
J gene: TRBJ2-2
V gene: TRBV27

CDR3 protein: CASTLAGIDEQFF
CDR3 length: 13
J gene: TRBJ2-1
V gene: TRBV19

CDR3 protein: CASSLGQGGVSYTF
CDR3 length: 14
J gene: TRBJ1-2
V gene: TRBV28

CDR3 protein: CASKTPGVGEQYF
CDR3 length: 13
J gene: TRBJ2-7
V gene: TRBV27

CDR3 protein: CASSQARQGATGELFF
CDR3 length: 16
J gene: TRBJ2-2
V gene: TRBV4-2

CDR3 protein: CASSQPTGNNEQYF
CDR3 length: 14
J gene: TRBJ2-7
V gene: TRBV23-1

CDR3 protein: CAISEFIGTANTEAFF
CDR3 length: 16
J gene: TRBJ1-1
V gene: TRBV10-3

CDR3 protein: CARTGFVITGELFF
CDR3 length: 14
J gene: TRBJ2-2
V gene: TRBV19

CDR3 protein: CASSYHPTGSGHYNEQFF
CDR3 length: 18
J gene: TRBJ2-1
V gene: TRBV6-2/TRBV6-3

CDR3 protein: CASGPGQGFNEQFF
CDR3 length: 14
J gene: TRBJ2-1
V gene: TRBV2

CDR3 protein: CASSYPRGVNGADTQYF
CDR3 length: 17
J gene: TRBJ2-3
V gene: TRBV13

CDR3 protein: CASSQRFLAGGYNEQFF
CDR3 length: 17
J gene: TRBJ2-1
V gene: TRBV3-1/TRBV3-2

CDR3 protein: CASYWTRREGYTF
CDR3 length: 13
J gene: TRBJ1-2
V gene: TRBV10-1

CDR3 protein: CAWSLRDFSFSYEQYF
CDR3 length: 16
J gene: TRBJ2-7
V gene: TRBV30

CDR3 protein: CASSPGLVPEQFF
CDR3 length: 13
J gene: TRBJ2-1
V gene: TRBV18

CDR3 protein: CASSERLAGGPYEQYF
CDR3 length: 16
J gene: TRBJ2-7
V gene: TRBV2

CDR3 protein: CASSSSRVNYTF
CDR3 length: 12
J gene: TRBJ1-2
V gene: TRBV7-3

CDR3 protein: CASSQVYYYGYTF
CDR3 length: 13
J gene: TRBJ1-2
V gene: TRBV3-1/TRBV3-2

CDR3 protein: CASGLVVGRDSEAFF
CDR3 length: 15
J gene: TRBJ1-1
V gene: TRBV12-5

CDR3 protein: CASSLGGGFNYGYTF
CDR3 length: 15
J gene: TRBJ1-2
V gene: TRBV28

CDR3 protein: CATSDSPGGSTDTQYF
CDR3 length: 16
J gene: TRBJ2-3
V gene: TRBV24-1

CDR3 protein: CASSQVTGTGNTIYF
CDR3 length: 15
J gene: TRBJ1-3
V gene: TRBV14

CDR3 protein: CAISDPDTNYGYTF
CDR3 length: 14
J gene: TRBJ1-2
V gene: TRBV10-3

CDR3 protein: CAISREVGTEAFF
CDR3 length: 13
J gene: TRBJ1-1
V gene: TRBV10-3

CDR3 protein: CASSLGDRVAYF
CDR3 length: 12
J gene: TRBJ2-7
V gene: TRBV5-6

CDR3 protein: CASSTLAGRGSDTQYF
CDR3 length: 16
J gene: TRBJ2-3
V gene: TRBV19

CDR3 protein: CASSPSGTGGWNYGYTF
CDR3 length: 17
J gene: TRBJ1-2
V gene: TRBV27

CDR3 protein: CAISELASSSGNTIYF
CDR3 length: 16
J gene: TRBJ1-3
V gene: TRBV10-3

CDR3 protein: CASSLRLLPEDGYTF
CDR3 length: 15
J gene: TRBJ1-2
V gene: TRBV18

CDR3 protein: CAWRLSYEQYF
CDR3 length: 11
J gene: TRBJ2-7
V gene: TRBV30

CDR3 protein: CASSVVTGPGYTF
CDR3 length: 13
J gene: TRBJ1-2
V gene: TRBV9

CDR3 protein: CATSDITTSRGYTF
CDR3 length: 14
J gene: TRBJ1-2
V gene: TRBV24-1

CDR3 protein: CASSQEQVSGNTIYF
CDR3 length: 15
J gene: TRBJ1-3
V gene: TRBV4-1

CDR3 protein: CASSQLTGELFF
CDR3 length: 12
J gene: TRBJ2-2
V gene: TRBV3-1/TRBV3-2

CDR3 protein: CASSLGTGAHGYEQYF
CDR3 length: 16
J gene: TRBJ2-7
V gene: TRBV5-1

CDR3 protein: CASSLQGGGMGAFF
CDR3 length: 14
J gene: TRBJ1-1
V gene: TRBV6-4

CDR3 protein: CSATVETPFF
CDR3 length: 10
J gene: TRBJ1-1
V gene: TRBV29-1

CDR3 protein: CASSLTGSLGNEQFF
CDR3 length: 15
J gene: TRBJ2-1
V gene: TRBV18

CDR3 protein: CASSAGESNTGELFF
CDR3 length: 15
J gene: TRBJ2-2
V gene: TRBV5-4

CDR3 protein: CASSLVGTNNEQFF
CDR3 length: 14
J gene: TRBJ2-1
V gene: TRBV5-4

CDR3 protein: CASSLRGGLADISYEQYF
CDR3 length: 18
J gene: TRBJ2-7
V gene: TRBV27

CDR3 protein: CSGGQGNTEAFF
CDR3 length: 12
J gene: TRBJ1-1
V gene: TRBV29-1

CDR3 protein: CASSFEGAAGYTF
CDR3 length: 13
J gene: TRBJ1-2
V gene: TRBV7-3

CDR3 protein: CASRIQGNGNSPLHF
CDR3 length: 15
J gene: TRBJ1-6
V gene: TRBV19